This TCR beta chain was sequenced for a study of shared clonotypes between healthy human individuals. Method: immunoSEQ multiplex PCR; TCRdb's copy keeps in-frame clones and lacks some. The top ten hold less than 0.55% of the sample, which has roughly 1.5 million clones, approximately 98% seen once. Per germline, CDR1 KGHSH and CDR2 LQKENI. Deletions cut 3 bases from V and 0 bases from J, with 9 bases between. CDR3 length equals 14 residues. All of the donors resided in Nashville, Tennessee, and each was a Caucasian adult. The chain has TRBV18 and TRBJ2-7; weak D call: TRBD2 (5 bases). The sequence was collected from a man in his thirties or forties in good health. Sequenced material: naive CD4+ T cells sorted from blood. Stated subset: CD45RA+ positively selected. CDR3 region: CASSPQTNSYEQYF. CDR3 coding DNA: TGTGCCAGCTCACCCCAGACTAACTCCTACGAGCAGTACTTC.